The rows below give T cell receptor beta chains drawn from one sample of a study of CD8+ T cells in alopecia areata. Only in-frame clones appear in the TCRdb table, and some are missing; sequencing was by immunoSEQ multiplex PCR. The sample includes roughly 150,000 clones, under 60% of them seen just once. The input for sequencing was CD4+ T cells sorted from blood, taken at week 0. These receptors all come from a human donor with alopecia areata. The CDR3 runs from the conserved cysteine through the conserved F or W. Fields, in order: CDR3 DNA, CDR3 protein, D gene, clone size, V gene, J gene. The D gene is left open where the match is weak. Clone size is given for some rows only: seen once, a few or many times, or a class if the clone is expanded.

cdr3_nt: TGCGCCAGCAGCTCACAGCTACAAGAGACCCAGTACTTC; cdr3_aa: CASSSQLQETQYF; d_call: NA; clone_size: NA; v_call: TRBV5-1; j_call: TRBJ2-5
cdr3_nt: TGCAGCGTCTGTGACAGTATTGGTCAGCCCCAGCATTTT; cdr3_aa: CSVCDSIGQPQHF; d_call: NA; clone_size: once; v_call: TRBV29-1; j_call: TRBJ1-5
cdr3_nt: TGTGCCTGGAGCAGGACTAGCGGGGTCCAGTACTTC; cdr3_aa: CAWSRTSGVQYF; d_call: TRBD2; clone_size: NA; v_call: TRBV30; j_call: TRBJ2-5
cdr3_nt: TGCAGCGTTGGCGGGGTCCCAGAGACCCAGTACTTC; cdr3_aa: CSVGGVPETQYF; d_call: NA; clone_size: NA; v_call: TRBV29-1; j_call: TRBJ2-5
cdr3_nt: TGTGCCAGCAGCTTAGGGCTTCCACCGGATGAAAAACTGTTTTTT; cdr3_aa: CASSLGLPPDEKLFF; d_call: NA; clone_size: NA; v_call: TRBV7-9; j_call: TRBJ1-4
cdr3_nt: TGTGCCTCCCAGTTTTCCAGGGAGCAGTACTTC; cdr3_aa: CASQFSREQYF; d_call: NA; clone_size: NA; v_call: TRBV30; j_call: TRBJ2-7
cdr3_nt: TGTGCCAGCTTCCTGCAGGGTTTATTGTCACCCCTCCACTTT; cdr3_aa: CASFLQGLLSPLHF; d_call: NA; clone_size: NA; v_call: TRBV2; j_call: TRBJ1-6
cdr3_nt: TGCAGCGGTGTGGACAATACCTACGAGCAGTACTTC; cdr3_aa: CSGVDNTYEQYF; d_call: NA; clone_size: NA; v_call: TRBV29-1; j_call: TRBJ2-7
cdr3_nt: TGTGCCTGGAGCTGGAACTCGGAAACAGATACGCAGTATTTT; cdr3_aa: CAWSWNSETDTQYF; d_call: NA; clone_size: once; v_call: TRBV30; j_call: TRBJ2-3
cdr3_nt: TGCGCCAGCAGCCAGACATCTACGGACAGGGGCCAAGAGACCCAGTACTTC; cdr3_aa: CASSQTSTDRGQETQYF; d_call: TRBD1; clone_size: NA; v_call: TRBV4-3; j_call: TRBJ2-5
cdr3_nt: TGTGCCATCAGTGAGAGGGGGGCGGACGAGACCCAGTACTTC; cdr3_aa: CAISERGADETQYF; d_call: NA; clone_size: NA; v_call: TRBV10-3; j_call: TRBJ2-5
cdr3_nt: TGTGCCAGCAGCAAGGGACAGGGGAATTCACCCCTCCACTTT; cdr3_aa: CASSKGQGNSPLHF; d_call: TRBD1; clone_size: NA; v_call: TRBV7-8; j_call: TRBJ1-6
cdr3_nt: TGCGCCAGCAGCTGGACAGGAGTAACCGGGGAGCTGTTTTTT; cdr3_aa: CASSWTGVTGELFF; d_call: TRBD1; clone_size: few; v_call: TRBV5-1; j_call: TRBJ2-2
cdr3_nt: TGTGCCAGCACCGAGCTAGCGGGGGGGAATGAGCAGTTCTTC; cdr3_aa: CASTELAGGNEQFF; d_call: TRBD2; clone_size: NA; v_call: TRBV27; j_call: TRBJ2-1
cdr3_nt: TGTGCCAGCAGCCACCCCGTCCAGAACACTGAAGCTTTCTTT; cdr3_aa: CASSHPVQNTEAFF; d_call: NA; clone_size: NA; v_call: TRBV6-6; j_call: TRBJ1-1
cdr3_nt: TGTGCCAGCACCCGACCGAGACCGTTCCATTGGACCCAGTACTTC; cdr3_aa: CASTRPRPFHWTQYF; d_call: NA; clone_size: NA; v_call: TRBV28; j_call: TRBJ2-5
cdr3_nt: TGTGCCAGCAGCTACAATCGGGACTCGGATAATGGCTACACCTTC; cdr3_aa: CASSYNRDSDNGYTF; d_call: NA; clone_size: NA; v_call: TRBV7-9; j_call: TRBJ1-2
cdr3_nt: TGCAGCGCCTCGACAGGGGGCCGAAACATTCAGTACTTC; cdr3_aa: CSASTGGRNIQYF; d_call: TRBD1; clone_size: NA; v_call: TRBV29-1; j_call: TRBJ2-4
cdr3_nt: TGTGCCAGCAGTGAAGGACTAGCGGGGGTGGGTGAGCAGTTCTTC; cdr3_aa: CASSEGLAGVGEQFF; d_call: TRBD2; clone_size: NA; v_call: TRBV2; j_call: TRBJ2-1
cdr3_nt: TGTGCCAGCAGCCTTACTAGCGGGGGGGCTCGAGAGACCCAGTACTTC; cdr3_aa: CASSLTSGGARETQYF; d_call: TRBD2; clone_size: NA; v_call: TRBV11-2; j_call: TRBJ2-5
cdr3_nt: TGCAGCGCTAAGACTAATTCAGACACTGAAGCTTTCTTT; cdr3_aa: CSAKTNSDTEAFF; d_call: NA; clone_size: NA; v_call: TRBV29-1; j_call: TRBJ1-1
cdr3_nt: TGCAGCGTAACAGGGGGAACTTTAGCCAAAAACATTCAGTACTTC; cdr3_aa: CSVTGGTLAKNIQYF; d_call: TRBD1; clone_size: NA; v_call: TRBV29-1; j_call: TRBJ2-4
cdr3_nt: TGCGCCAGCAGCTATCTAGCGGGGGGGCCCCCAGATACGCAGTATTTT; cdr3_aa: CASSYLAGGPPDTQYF; d_call: TRBD2; clone_size: NA; v_call: TRBV5-1; j_call: TRBJ2-3
cdr3_nt: TGCGCCAGCAGCCAAGATCACGGGACTAGCAGTCGAGAGACCCAGTACTTC; cdr3_aa: CASSQDHGTSSRETQYF; d_call: TRBD2; clone_size: NA; v_call: TRBV4-3; j_call: TRBJ2-5
cdr3_nt: TGTGCCAGCAGCTTGTCAGGGGAAGGGCCACCCCTCCACTTT; cdr3_aa: CASSLSGEGPPLHF; d_call: NA; clone_size: NA; v_call: TRBV5-4; j_call: TRBJ1-6
cdr3_nt: TGCGCCAGCAGCTTGGCTTACAGGAGCACAGATACGCAGTATTTT; cdr3_aa: CASSLAYRSTDTQYF; d_call: NA; clone_size: NA; v_call: TRBV5-1; j_call: TRBJ2-3
cdr3_nt: TGCAGCGTTTTACAGGGGGCAGATCAGCCCCAGCATTTT; cdr3_aa: CSVLQGADQPQHF; d_call: TRBD1; clone_size: once; v_call: TRBV29-1; j_call: TRBJ1-5
cdr3_nt: TGCAGCGTTGAAGCAGGGGACGAGCAGTACTTC; cdr3_aa: CSVEAGDEQYF; d_call: NA; clone_size: NA; v_call: TRBV29-1; j_call: TRBJ2-7
cdr3_nt: TGTGCCAGCTCACCAATGATAGGACAGGGCCCACGCGACACTGAAGCTTTCTTT; cdr3_aa: CASSPMIGQGPRDTEAFF; d_call: TRBD1; clone_size: NA; v_call: TRBV18; j_call: TRBJ1-1
cdr3_nt: TGTGCCACCAGCACTGGACAGGGGGAGAGTAATGAGCAGTTCTTC; cdr3_aa: CATSTGQGESNEQFF; d_call: TRBD1; clone_size: NA; v_call: TRBV15; j_call: TRBJ2-1
cdr3_nt: TGTGCCAGCAGTTTATCGGCTATAAGATCTAACTATGGCTACACCTTC; cdr3_aa: CASSLSAIRSNYGYTF; d_call: NA; clone_size: NA; v_call: TRBV27; j_call: TRBJ1-2
cdr3_nt: TGTGCCAGCTCACCAGGCCCCTTGCGGGGGGGCCTACATGAGCAGTTCTTC; cdr3_aa: CASSPGPLRGGLHEQFF; d_call: TRBD2; clone_size: NA; v_call: TRBV18; j_call: TRBJ2-1
cdr3_nt: TGTGCCAGCAGTGGGGACAGGGGGCAGGATGGCTACACCTTC; cdr3_aa: CASSGDRGQDGYTF; d_call: TRBD1; clone_size: few; v_call: TRBV2; j_call: TRBJ1-2
cdr3_nt: TGCAGTGCTCTAGAGTTCGTAGGCTACACCTTC; cdr3_aa: CSALEFVGYTF; d_call: NA; clone_size: NA; v_call: TRBV20-1; j_call: TRBJ1-2
cdr3_nt: TGTGCAAATGGAGCAACTAATGAAAAACTGTTTTTT; cdr3_aa: CANGATNEKLFF; d_call: NA; clone_size: few; v_call: TRBV30; j_call: TRBJ1-4
cdr3_nt: TGCAGCGTTTCGTCCCTTGGCAGCCCGAACTATGGCTACACCTTC; cdr3_aa: CSVSSLGSPNYGYTF; d_call: NA; clone_size: NA; v_call: TRBV29-1; j_call: TRBJ1-2
cdr3_nt: TGTGCCAGCAGGTCCGATTCTAGGGGCAATGAGCAGTTCTTC; cdr3_aa: CASRSDSRGNEQFF; d_call: NA; clone_size: few; v_call: TRBV11-1; j_call: TRBJ2-1
cdr3_nt: TGCAGCGGGAGAACAGGGACCGCCCAAGAGACCCAGTACTTC; cdr3_aa: CSGRTGTAQETQYF; d_call: NA; clone_size: few; v_call: TRBV29-1; j_call: TRBJ2-5
cdr3_nt: TGTGCCAGCTCACTACTAGGACGGACGAACACTGAAGCTTTCTTT; cdr3_aa: CASSLLGRTNTEAFF; d_call: NA; clone_size: NA; v_call: TRBV18; j_call: TRBJ1-1
cdr3_nt: TGTGCCAGCAGCTTGCTCGGGACCTCCCGGGAGACCCAGTACTTC; cdr3_aa: CASSLLGTSRETQYF; d_call: NA; clone_size: few; v_call: TRBV5-6; j_call: TRBJ2-5
cdr3_nt: TGTGCCAGCAGCGTAGCCGGCTCTGGAAACACCATATATTTT; cdr3_aa: CASSVAGSGNTIYF; d_call: NA; clone_size: NA; v_call: TRBV9; j_call: TRBJ1-3
cdr3_nt: TGTGCCAGCAGCTCTTACGGCGGGGGGCCTAGCACAGATACGCAGTATTTT; cdr3_aa: CASSSYGGGPSTDTQYF; d_call: TRBD2; clone_size: once; v_call: TRBV5-4; j_call: TRBJ2-3
cdr3_nt: TGCAGCGTAGAGACAGGCTATGGCTACACCTTC; cdr3_aa: CSVETGYGYTF; d_call: NA; clone_size: NA; v_call: TRBV29-1; j_call: TRBJ1-2
cdr3_nt: TGCGCCAGCAGCCAAGATTATCGGACAGGGAGCGAGCAGTACTTC; cdr3_aa: CASSQDYRTGSEQYF; d_call: TRBD1; clone_size: NA; v_call: TRBV4-3; j_call: TRBJ2-7
cdr3_nt: TGCGCCAGCAGCCAAGACCGGATTAGGGACGAGCAGTACTTC; cdr3_aa: CASSQDRIRDEQYF; d_call: NA; clone_size: NA; v_call: TRBV4-3; j_call: TRBJ2-7
cdr3_nt: TGTGCCAGCTCACTGGGACAGGGAAAGATGGAGACCCAGTACTTC; cdr3_aa: CASSLGQGKMETQYF; d_call: TRBD1; clone_size: few; v_call: TRBV18; j_call: TRBJ2-5
cdr3_nt: TGTGCCAGCAGAAAGGGGTCAGGCGGCAATCAGCCCCAGCATTTT; cdr3_aa: CASRKGSGGNQPQHF; d_call: NA; clone_size: NA; v_call: TRBV2; j_call: TRBJ1-5
cdr3_nt: TGCAGCGTTGAGGGCAATCGGGGCACTGAAGCTTTCTTT; cdr3_aa: CSVEGNRGTEAFF; d_call: NA; clone_size: NA; v_call: TRBV29-1; j_call: TRBJ1-1
cdr3_nt: TGTGCCAGCAGCCCCCCCGGGTCCACTGGAAACACCATATATTTT; cdr3_aa: CASSPPGSTGNTIYF; d_call: NA; clone_size: NA; v_call: TRBV7-9; j_call: TRBJ1-3
cdr3_nt: TGTGCCTGGGAAGGACCGACAGCCTTCTATGGCTACACCTTC; cdr3_aa: CAWEGPTAFYGYTF; d_call: NA; clone_size: once; v_call: TRBV30; j_call: TRBJ1-2
cdr3_nt: TGTGCCAGCTCCCCAAGACAGTCGAACACTGAAGCTTTCTTT; cdr3_aa: CASSPRQSNTEAFF; d_call: NA; clone_size: few; v_call: TRBV18; j_call: TRBJ1-1
cdr3_nt: TGTGCCAGCAGTGAAGGCAGGGGCCCCTACGAGCAGTACTTC; cdr3_aa: CASSEGRGPYEQYF; d_call: NA; clone_size: few; v_call: TRBV2; j_call: TRBJ2-7
cdr3_nt: TGCGCCAGCAGCCCTACAAAGACAGATACGCAGTATTTT; cdr3_aa: CASSPTKTDTQYF; d_call: NA; clone_size: few; v_call: TRBV4-1; j_call: TRBJ2-3
cdr3_nt: TGCGCCAGCAGCCAAGGCTTAGGGGCCGCCAAAAACATTCAGTACTTC; cdr3_aa: CASSQGLGAAKNIQYF; d_call: NA; clone_size: few; v_call: TRBV4-3; j_call: TRBJ2-4